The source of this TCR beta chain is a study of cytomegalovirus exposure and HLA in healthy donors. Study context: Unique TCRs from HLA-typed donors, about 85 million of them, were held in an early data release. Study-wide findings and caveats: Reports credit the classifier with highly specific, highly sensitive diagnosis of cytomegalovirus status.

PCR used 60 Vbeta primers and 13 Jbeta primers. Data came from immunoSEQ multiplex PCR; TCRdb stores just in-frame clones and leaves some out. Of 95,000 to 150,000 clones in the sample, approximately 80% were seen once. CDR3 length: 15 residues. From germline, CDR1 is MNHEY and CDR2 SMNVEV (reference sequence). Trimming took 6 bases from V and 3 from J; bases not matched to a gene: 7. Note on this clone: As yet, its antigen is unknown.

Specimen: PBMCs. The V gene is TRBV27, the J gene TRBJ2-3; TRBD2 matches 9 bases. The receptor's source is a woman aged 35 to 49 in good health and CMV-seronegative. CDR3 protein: CASRRFSGSTDTQYF. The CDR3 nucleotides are TGTGCCAGCAGGAGATTTAGCGGGAGTACAGATACGCAGTATTTT.